This T cell receptor beta chain was sequenced for a study of technical replicates of blood from four donors. Germline assignment: CDR1 MNHNS and CDR2 SASEGT. This CDR3 has 15 residues. Trimming shortened V by 1 base and J by 3 bases, and 13 bases separated the two germline ends. Libraries were prepared by immunoSEQ multiplex PCR; TCRdb keeps only in-frame clonotypes and omits some of them. This table holds over 60,000 clones, roughly 93% found once. V and J are TRBV6-1 and TRBJ2-7; weak D call: TRBD1 (7 bases). The TCR comes from a human donor in good health. The sample was T cells isolated from PBMCs. The CDR3 spells CASSEVAGGNYEQYF. The CDR3 bases are TGTGCCAGCAGTGAAGTAGCAGGGGGGAACTACGAGCAGTACTTC.